The 32 T cell receptor beta chains below were found in one sample sequenced in a study of beta chain features in type 1 diabetes. Sequenced material consisted of expressed TCRB transcripts (all of the isolated RNA was reverse transcribed). Produced via immunoSEQ multiplex PCR; TCRdb's table is partial and in-frame only. The repertoire holds about 340,000 clones, with less than 10% as singletons. Sequenced material: central memory CD4+ T cells from blood. The receptor set was obtained from a woman aged 18 to 35 in good health.

The chain uses TRBV2 and TRBJ1-1; D gene unclear. Germline loops: CDR1 SNHLY, CDR2 FYNNEI. CDR3 length equals 13 residues. V lost 6 bases, J lost 6 bases, and 14 bases lay in between. CDR3 nucleotides: TGTGCCAGCAGCTCCCTTTGGTCCGCTGAAGCTTTCTTT. Protein sequence: CASSSLWSAEAFF.

This clone has a handful of counts. The genes are TRBV29-1 and TRBJ2-2; perhaps TRBD2 as D (5 bases). The CDR3 sequence is 13 residues long. The germline gives CDR1 SQVTM, CDR2 ANQGSEA. V shed 4 bases and J shed 3 bases, with 9 bases lying between them. The CDR3 nucleotides read TGCAGCGTTGTACTAGATGACACCGGGGAGCTGTTTTTT. Translating gives CSVVLDDTGELFF.

V is TRBV11-2 and J is TRBJ2-5, with D possibly being TRBD1 (5 bases). Germline CDR1 and CDR2: SGHAT and FQNNGV. This CDR3 is built from 15 residues. The V gene lost 2 bases and the J gene lost 1 base, with 11 bases spanning the gap. CDR3 protein: CASSLIGAFQETQYF. As DNA, the CDR3 is TGTGCCAGCAGCTTAATTGGGGCGTTCCAAGAGACCCAGTACTTC.

This clone was detected many times. The chain joins TRBV18 to TRBJ2-4; no firm D call. The CDR3 contains 12 residues. Germline CDR1 KGHSH, CDR2 LQKENI. Trimming took 3 bases from V and 8 from J, leaving 8 bases between them. The CDR3 here is CASSPRRDIQYF. The CDR3 nucleotides read TGTGCCAGCTCACCTCGACGGGACATTCAGTACTTC.

This clone showed up just a few times. The CDR3 coding sequence is TGTGCCAGCAGTACCCCGACAGAGGTCTCTGAAGCTTTCTTT. The encoded protein is CASSTPTEVSEAFF. V is TRBV28 and J is TRBJ1-1; tentative D call: TRBD1 (5 bases). Germline lookup yields CDR1 MDHEN and CDR2 SYDVKM. Trimming took 5 bases from V and 6 from J, leaving 16 bases between them. The CDR3 consists of 14 residues.

This clone showed up just a few times. The CDR3: CASSSSSGRVYEQYF. Here the CDR3 DNA reads TGTGCCAGCAGCTCTTCTAGCGGGAGAGTCTACGAGCAGTACTTC. The gene calls are TRBV7-2 and TRBJ2-7; TRBD2 matches 10 bases. J was trimmed by 3 bases and V by 4 bases; bases with no gene match: 6. CDR1 and CDR2 (germline): SGHTA, FQGNSA. The CDR3 has 15 residues. Together with reference TRBV7-2 and TRBJ2-7, the CDR3 gives the full variable domain: GAGVSQSPSNKVTEKGKDVELRCDPISGHTALYWYRQSLGQGLEFLIYFQGNSAPDKSGLPSDRFSAERTGGSVSTLTIQRTQQEDSAVYLCASSSSSGRVYEQYFGPGTRLTVT.

This clone was seen repeatedly, ten times or more. This rearrangement joins TRBV4-2 to TRBJ2-1; weak D call: TRBD1 (5 bases). Looked up from germline, CDR1 is LGHNA and CDR2 is YNFKEQ. Trimming took 1 base from V and 4 from J, leaving 11 bases between them. The CDR3 spans 15 residues. For the CDR3, the DNA is TGTGCCAGCAGCCAAGTAGGGGCAGTTTACAATGAGCAGTTCTTC. This translates into CASSQVGAVYNEQFF.

In its sample, this clone was seen a few times. The same CDR3 arises from other DNA sequences in this sample as well. The rearrangement joins TRBV7-9 to TRBJ1-1, with TRBD1 identical over 8 bases. Trimming took 2 bases from V and 0 from J; bases not matched to a gene: 5. The CDR3 consists of 16 residues. The germline V gene encodes CDR1 SEHNR and CDR2 FQNEAQ (reference sequence). In DNA form, the CDR3 reads TGTGCCAGCAGCTTACCTCGGACAGGGATGAACACTGAAGCTTTCTTT. Translation: CASSLPRTGMNTEAFF.

The J gene is TRBJ1-1, the V gene TRBV27; D is ambiguous. Deletions cut 2 bases from V and 0 bases from J, with 16 bases between. Per germline, CDR1 MNHEY and CDR2 SMNVEV (reference sequence). The CDR3 has 17 amino acids. CDR3 nucleotides: TGTGCCAGCAGTTTAGAGAGGACGGGAACCTTGAACACTGAAGCTTTCTTT. Translation: CASSLERTGTLNTEAFF.

This clone was seen more than once but under ten times. The chain has TRBV29-1 and TRBJ1-3; D unclear. Germline V gene data show CDR1 as SQVTM and CDR2 as ANQGSEA. Trimming pared 7 bases from V and 0 bases from J, leaving 19 bases between. The CDR3 loop spans 16 amino acids. The DNA of the CDR3 is TGCAGCGCTGTTCGTCCTGACCGAAACTCTGGAAACACCATATATTTT. This gives the protein CSAVRPDRNSGNTIYF.

This rearrangement joins TRBV2 to TRBJ2-5; the D gene is possibly TRBD2 (5 bases). Germline V lookup: CDR1 SNHLY, CDR2 FYNNEI. The CDR3 sequence is 15 residues long. Trimming removed 7 bases from V and 1 base from J, with 16 bases in between. CDR3 protein: CASTERTEFQETQYF. The CDR3 coding sequence is TGTGCCAGCACCGAGCGGACCGAATTCCAAGAGACCCAGTACTTC.

This clone was observed at least ten times. The chain carries TRBV4-3 and TRBJ2-6; 7 bases map to TRBD1. V gave up 0 bases and J gave up 6 bases; unmatched junction bases: 5. The CDR3 has 16 residues. The germline gives CDR1 LGHNA, CDR2 YSLEER. The CDR3 loop reads CASSQEGQSMANVLTF. In DNA, the CDR3 is TGCGCCAGCAGCCAAGAGGGACAGTCTATGGCCAACGTCCTGACTTTC.

This clone was recorded a few times. The chain employs TRBV7-2 and TRBJ2-7; 8 bases map to TRBD1. The CDR3 has 13 amino acids. Germline V gives CDR1 SGHTA, CDR2 FQGNSA. V lost 5 bases and J lost 3; bases outside the gene matches: 3. This CDR3 is CASSPDRDYEQYF. CDR3 nucleotides: TGTGCCAGCAGCCCGGACAGGGACTACGAGCAGTACTTC.

A few counts support this clone. The chain recombines TRBV5-8 with TRBJ1-2; 7 bases map to TRBD1. CDR1 and CDR2 (germline): SGHTS, YDEGEE. The J segment lost 4 bases and the V segment lost 9 bases, leaving 15 bases of the junction unmatched. The CDR3 is 15 residues long. CDR3 amino acids: CANTENRQGGYGYTF. In DNA form, the CDR3 reads TGTGCCAACACAGAAAACAGACAGGGTGGCTATGGCTACACCTTC.

This clone was found a few times. The chain uses TRBV13 and TRBJ2-5; D perhaps matches TRBD1 (5 bases). CDR1 is PRHDT, CDR2 FYEKMQ, per germline (reference sequence). This CDR3 has 15 residues. V shed 5 bases and J shed 2 bases, with 15 bases lying between them. The CDR3 region is CASSANSGLQETQYF. In DNA, the CDR3 is TGTGCCAGCAGCGCAAACTCAGGGTTGCAAGAGACCCAGTACTTC. The entire variable domain, with the rest obtained from reference TRBV13 and TRBJ2-5, is as follows: AAGVIQSPRHLIKEKRETATLKCYPIPRHDTVYWYQQGPGQDPQFLISFYEKMQSDKGSIPDRFSAQQFSDYHSELNMSSLELGDSALYFCASSANSGLQETQYFGPGTRLLVL.

This clone was detected ten times or more. This rearrangement joins TRBV6-7 to TRBJ1-4; TRBD1 is a possible D gene (5 bases). TRBV6-7 is placed among ORFs of uncertain function. The CDR3 runs to 12 residues. The V and J ends lost 2 bases and 14 bases respectively, with 12 bases between them. The chain's CDR3 is CASSYLGTHLFF. CDR3 coding DNA: TGTGCCAGCAGTTACCTCGGGACCCATCTGTTTTTT.

This clone came up a few times. The chain has TRBV5-1 and TRBJ2-3, with 10 bases identical to TRBD2. This CDR3 has 16 amino acids. Germline loops: CDR1 SGHRS, CDR2 YFSETQ. V gave up 4 bases and J gave up 1 base; unmatched junction bases: 6. CDR3 sequence: CASSDTGTSGTDTQYF. CDR3 DNA: TGCGCCAGCAGCGACACCGGGACTAGCGGCACAGATACGCAGTATTTT.

The V and J genes are TRBV11-2 and TRBJ1-1; D remains unclear. V lost 4 bases and J 3 bases, leaving 3 bases between the germline ends. The CDR3 length is 11 residues. CDR1 SGHAT and CDR2 FQNNGV come from the germline V gene. Here the CDR3 reads CASSSYTEAFF. CDR3 in DNA: TGTGCCAGCAGCTCCTACACTGAAGCTTTCTTT.

In DNA, the CDR3 is TGTGCCACCAGCAGCAACCACATGAACACTGAAGCTTTCTTT. Translation gives CATSSNHMNTEAFF. The chain couples TRBV15 to TRBJ1-1; D gene ambiguous. The CDR3 contains 14 residues. V was pared by 3 bases and J by 0 bases, with 8 bases between. The germline V gene encodes CDR1 LNHNV and CDR2 YYDKDF (reference sequence).

This clone was observed a few times. V gene TRBV5-6 combines with J gene TRBJ2-2; D is undetermined. Trimming shortened V by 2 bases and J by 0 bases, and 8 bases separated the two germline ends. The CDR3 contains 15 residues. CDR1 SGHDT and CDR2 YYEEEE come from the germline V gene. CDR3 sequence (DNA): TGTGCCAGCAGCTTCGGCGTGCCGAACACCGGGGAGCTGTTTTTT. The encoded protein is CASSFGVPNTGELFF.

This clone was detected a few times. The J gene is TRBJ1-1, the V gene TRBV6-6; D not resolved. V lost 4 bases and J lost 3, with 12 bases in between. CDR3 length: 14 amino acids. CDR1 and CDR2 from the germline V gene are MNHNY and SVGAGI (reference sequence). The CDR3 DNA reads as TGTGCCAGCAGTTCCCCCGTTGGGCACACTGAAGCTTTCTTT. It codes for CASSSPVGHTEAFF.

The chain employs TRBV6-5 and TRBJ2-7, with D perhaps matching TRBD1 (5 bases). V shed 2 bases and J shed 5 bases, with 16 bases lying between them. The CDR3 loop spans 15 amino acids. Per germline, CDR1 MNHEY and CDR2 SVGAGI. CDR3 coding DNA: TGTGCCAGCAGTTACGTTCGTCAGGGTCTACACGAGCAGTACTTC. This encodes CASSYVRQGLHEQYF.

The J gene is TRBJ2-7, the V gene TRBV10-3, with 7 bases that match TRBD1. The CDR3 has 13 residues. Germline V CDR1 and CDR2: ENHRY, SYGVKD. V dropped 4 bases and J dropped 3; count of bases not matched to a gene: 3. DNA for the CDR3: TGTGCCATCAGTGGACAGGGTGGCTACGAGCAGTACTTC. Its translation: CAISGQGGYEQYF.

Ten or more counts support this clone. The chain employs TRBV11-3 and TRBJ2-1; possible D gene TRBD2, 6 bases. Germline values: CDR1 SGHNT, CDR2 YENEEA. Trimming removed 3 bases from V and 4 bases from J, with 13 bases in between. The CDR3 spans 15 residues. This chain's CDR3 is CASSFRLVGYNEQFF. CDR3 DNA sequence: TGTGCCAGCAGCTTCCGACTAGTCGGGTACAATGAGCAGTTCTTC.

This clone was seen more than once but under ten times. V is TRBV4-3 and J is TRBJ2-7, with D perhaps TRBD2 (6 bases). This CDR3 spans 15 amino acids. Germline V lookup: CDR1 LGHNA, CDR2 YSLEER. The V and J ends lost 2 bases and 1 base respectively, with 12 bases between them. The CDR3 sequence: CASSQWPGVSYEQYF. The CDR3 region has the DNA TGCGCCAGCAGCCAATGGCCGGGGGTGTCCTACGAGCAGTACTTC.

In its sample, this clone was seen a few times. The chain uses TRBV28 and TRBJ2-3, with D possibly TRBD2 on 6 matching bases. The CDR3 has 15 residues. Looked up from germline, CDR1 is MDHEN and CDR2 is SYDVKM. V lost 1 base and J lost 4, with 12 bases in between. In DNA, the CDR3 is TGTGCCAGCAGTTTATTCGGCGGGATGGCAGATACGCAGTATTTT. As protein: CASSLFGGMADTQYF.

This clone was seen repeatedly, ten times or more. This chain links TRBV5-4 with TRBJ1-1, with D tentatively TRBD1 (5 bases). V was cut by 4 bases and J by 3 bases, with 10 bases left in between. Per the germline V gene, CDR1 is SGHNT and CDR2 is YYREEE (reference sequence). The length of the CDR3 is 13 residues. The chain's CDR3 is CASSAQVDTEAFF. In nucleotides, the CDR3 is TGTGCCAGCAGCGCACAGGTGGACACTGAAGCTTTCTTT.

The chain couples TRBV6-6 to TRBJ2-4, with 13 bases that match TRBD2. CDR1 and CDR2 (germline): MNHNY, SVGAGI (reference sequence). The J segment lost 8 bases and the V segment lost 5 bases, leaving 9 bases of the junction unmatched. The CDR3 has 16 amino acids. For the CDR3, the DNA is TGTGCCAGCAGTCCCCGGACTAGCGGGAGTAGAGACATTCAGTACTTC. This encodes CASSPRTSGSRDIQYF.

This clone was seen ten or more times. The V gene is TRBV6-5, the J gene TRBJ2-2; tentatively, D is TRBD1 (6 bases). Trimming removed 8 bases at V and 6 bases at J, with 13 bases between. Germline CDR1 is MNHEY and CDR2 is SVGAGI. The CDR3 consists of 13 residues. The chain's CDR3 is CASGAPGAGELFF. The CDR3 region has the DNA TGTGCCAGCGGCGCCCCAGGGGCCGGGGAGCTGTTTTTT.

This chain uses TRBV5-6 with TRBJ2-5; TRBD2 matches at 8 bases. Germline V gives CDR1 SGHDT, CDR2 YYEEEE. The CDR3 spans 14 residues. V lost 3 bases and J lost 3; bases outside the gene matches: 4. CDR3 region: CASSSVAGKETQYF. DNA for the CDR3: TGTGCCAGCAGCTCAGTAGCGGGGAAAGAGACCCAGTACTTC.

The rearrangement links TRBV5-1 to TRBJ2-1, with 10 bases that match TRBD2. Looked up from germline, CDR1 is SGHRS and CDR2 is YFSETQ. CDR3 size: 15 residues. The V segment lost 2 bases and the J segment 3 bases; nucleotides outside the gene matches: 2. CDR3: CASSLLAGNYNEQFF. In DNA form, the CDR3 reads TGCGCCAGCAGCTTACTAGCGGGAAACTACAATGAGCAGTTCTTC.

The chain has TRBV5-6 and TRBJ1-2; unclear D gene. CDR3 size: 13 residues. V was pared by 4 bases and J by 3 bases, with 10 bases between. Germline CDR1 SGHDT, CDR2 YYEEEE. The DNA of the CDR3 is TGTGCCAGCAGCGTAAGACCAGACTATGGCTACACCTTC. Translated: CASSVRPDYGYTF.